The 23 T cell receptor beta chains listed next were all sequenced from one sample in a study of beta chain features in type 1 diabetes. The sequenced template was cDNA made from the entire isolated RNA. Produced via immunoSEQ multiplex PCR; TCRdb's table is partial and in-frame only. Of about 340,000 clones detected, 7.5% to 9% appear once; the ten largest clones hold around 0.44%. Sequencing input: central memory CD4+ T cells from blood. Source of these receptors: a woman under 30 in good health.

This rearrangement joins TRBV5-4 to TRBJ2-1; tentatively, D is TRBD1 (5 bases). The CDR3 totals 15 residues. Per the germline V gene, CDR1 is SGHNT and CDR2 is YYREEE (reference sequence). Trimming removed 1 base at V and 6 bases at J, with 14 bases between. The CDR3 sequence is CASSLKARVSNEQFF. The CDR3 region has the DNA TGTGCCAGCAGCTTGAAGGCCAGGGTTTCCAATGAGCAGTTCTTC.

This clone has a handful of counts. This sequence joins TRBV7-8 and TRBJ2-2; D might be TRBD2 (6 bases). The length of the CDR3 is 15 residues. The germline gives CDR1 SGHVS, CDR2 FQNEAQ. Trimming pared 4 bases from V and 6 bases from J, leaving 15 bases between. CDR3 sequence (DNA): TGTGCCAGCAGCTCCTTAGCGGCCTTGGCCGGGGAGCTGTTTTTT. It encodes CASSSLAALAGELFF. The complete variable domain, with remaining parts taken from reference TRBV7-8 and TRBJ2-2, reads GAGVSQSPRYKVAKRGQDVALRCDPISGHVSLFWYQQALGQGPEFLTYFQNEAQLDKSGLPSDRFFAERPEGSVSTLKIQRTQQEDSAVYLCASSSLAALAGELFFGEGSRLTVL.

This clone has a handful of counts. The CDR3 DNA sequence: TGTGCCAGCAGCTTAGGGCGGGAGCTCGCGCCTTACAATGAGCAGTTCTTC. Translation: CASSLGRELAPYNEQFF. The chain joins TRBV11-2 to TRBJ2-1, with TRBD2 matching 7 bases. The CDR3 is made up of 17 amino acids. Losses at the gene ends were 1 base for V and 4 bases for J; bases not matched to a gene: 10. Germline V lookup: CDR1 SGHAT, CDR2 FQNNGV.

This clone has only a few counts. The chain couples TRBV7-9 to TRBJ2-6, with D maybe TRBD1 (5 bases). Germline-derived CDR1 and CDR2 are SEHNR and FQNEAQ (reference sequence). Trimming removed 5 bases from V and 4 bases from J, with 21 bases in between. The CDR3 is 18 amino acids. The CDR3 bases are TGTGCCAGCAGCCAAGATCCACTCGGCAGGGCCGGGGCCAACGTCCTGACTTTC. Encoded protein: CASSQDPLGRAGANVLTF.

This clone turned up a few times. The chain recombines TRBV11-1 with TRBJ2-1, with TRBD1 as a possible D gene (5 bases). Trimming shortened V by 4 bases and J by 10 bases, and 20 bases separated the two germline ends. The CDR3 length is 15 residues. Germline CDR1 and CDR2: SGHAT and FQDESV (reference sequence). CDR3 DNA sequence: TGTGCCAGCAGCTCCGGGTCCTCTCTTAGGGGAGAGCAGTTCTTC. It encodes CASSSGSSLRGEQFF.

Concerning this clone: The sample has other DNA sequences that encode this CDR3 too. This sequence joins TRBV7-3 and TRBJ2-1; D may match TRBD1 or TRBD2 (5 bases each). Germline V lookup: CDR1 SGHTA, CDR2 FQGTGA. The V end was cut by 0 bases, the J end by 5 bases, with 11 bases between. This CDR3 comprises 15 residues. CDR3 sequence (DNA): TGTGCCAGCAGCTTAACTAGGGAGACAGACAATGAGCAGTTCTTC. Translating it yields CASSLTRETDNEQFF.

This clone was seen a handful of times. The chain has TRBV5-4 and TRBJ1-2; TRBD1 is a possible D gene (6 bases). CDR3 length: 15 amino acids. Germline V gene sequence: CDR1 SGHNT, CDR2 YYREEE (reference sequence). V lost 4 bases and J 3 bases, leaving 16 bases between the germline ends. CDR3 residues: CASSHGGLQDYGYTF. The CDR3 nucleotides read TGTGCCAGCAGCCACGGGGGGCTTCAGGACTATGGCTACACCTTC.

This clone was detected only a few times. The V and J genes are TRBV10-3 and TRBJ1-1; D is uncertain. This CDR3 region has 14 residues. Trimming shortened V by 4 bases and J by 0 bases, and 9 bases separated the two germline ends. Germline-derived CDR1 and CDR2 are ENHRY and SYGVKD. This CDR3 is CAISVQAMNTEAFF. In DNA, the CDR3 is TGTGCCATCAGTGTCCAGGCCATGAACACTGAAGCTTTCTTT.

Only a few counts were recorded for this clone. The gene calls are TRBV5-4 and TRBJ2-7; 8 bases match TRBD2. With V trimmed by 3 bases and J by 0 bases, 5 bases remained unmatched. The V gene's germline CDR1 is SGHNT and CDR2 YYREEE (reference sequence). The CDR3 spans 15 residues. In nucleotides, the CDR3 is TGTGCCAGCAGCTCAAAGCGGGGGAGCTCCTACGAGCAGTACTTC. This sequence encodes CASSSKRGSSYEQYF.

The CDR3 nucleotides read TGTGCCAGCAGTGAAGCCAACTACTTAAACACCGGGGAGCTGTTTTTT. It yields the protein CASSEANYLNTGELFF. The chain couples TRBV2 to TRBJ2-2, with D hard to call. Germline CDR1 is SNHLY and CDR2 is FYNNEI. V lost 0 bases and J lost 2, with 10 bases in between. The CDR3 is 16 residues long.

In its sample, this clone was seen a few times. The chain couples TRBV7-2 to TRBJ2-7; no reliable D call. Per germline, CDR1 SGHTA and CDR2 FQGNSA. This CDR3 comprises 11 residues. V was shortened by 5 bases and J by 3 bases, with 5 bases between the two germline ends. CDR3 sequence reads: CASSHLYEQYF. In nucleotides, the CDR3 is TGTGCCAGCAGCCACCTCTACGAGCAGTACTTC.

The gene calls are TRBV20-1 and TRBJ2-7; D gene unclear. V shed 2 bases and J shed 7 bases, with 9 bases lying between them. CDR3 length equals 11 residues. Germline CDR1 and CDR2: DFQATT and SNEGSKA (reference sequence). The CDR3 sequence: CSARYNVEQYF. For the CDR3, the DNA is TGCAGTGCTAGATACAACGTGGAGCAGTACTTC.

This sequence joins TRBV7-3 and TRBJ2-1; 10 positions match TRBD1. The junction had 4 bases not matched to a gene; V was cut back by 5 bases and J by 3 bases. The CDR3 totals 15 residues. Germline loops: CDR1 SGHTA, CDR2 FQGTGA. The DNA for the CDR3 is TGTGCCAGCAGCATGGGACAGGGGATCTACAATGAGCAGTTCTTC. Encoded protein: CASSMGQGIYNEQFF. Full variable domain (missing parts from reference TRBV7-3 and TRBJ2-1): GAGVSQTPSNKVTEKGKYVELRCDPISGHTALYWYRQSLGQGPEFLIYFQGTGAADDSGLPNDRFFAVRPEGSVSTLKIQRTERGDSAVYLCASSMGQGIYNEQFFGPGTRLTVL.

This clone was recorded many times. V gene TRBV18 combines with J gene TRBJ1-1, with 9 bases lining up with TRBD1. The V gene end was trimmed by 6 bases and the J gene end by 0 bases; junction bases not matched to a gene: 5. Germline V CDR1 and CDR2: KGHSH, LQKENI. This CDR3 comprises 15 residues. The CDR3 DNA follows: TGTGCCAGCTCCACTACAGGGGGCATGAACACTGAAGCTTTCTTT. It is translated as CASSTTGGMNTEAFF.

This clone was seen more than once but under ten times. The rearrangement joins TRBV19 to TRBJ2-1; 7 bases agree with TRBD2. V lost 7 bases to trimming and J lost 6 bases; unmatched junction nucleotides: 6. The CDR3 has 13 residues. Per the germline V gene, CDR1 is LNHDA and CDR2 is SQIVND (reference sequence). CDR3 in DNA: TGTGCCAGTATTGTCACGGGGGGCAATGAGCAGTTCTTC. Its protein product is CASIVTGGNEQFF.

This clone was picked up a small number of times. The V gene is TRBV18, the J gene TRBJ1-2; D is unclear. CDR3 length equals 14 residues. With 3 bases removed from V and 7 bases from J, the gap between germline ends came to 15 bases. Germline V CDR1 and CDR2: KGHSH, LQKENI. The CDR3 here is CASSPSQDGSGYTF. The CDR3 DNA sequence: TGTGCCAGCTCACCCTCGCAGGACGGGAGTGGCTACACCTTC.

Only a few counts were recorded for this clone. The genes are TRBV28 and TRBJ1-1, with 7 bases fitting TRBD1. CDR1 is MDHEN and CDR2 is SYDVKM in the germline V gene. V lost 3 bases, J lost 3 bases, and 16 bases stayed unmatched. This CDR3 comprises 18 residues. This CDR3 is CASSFFLRYRGGDTEAFF. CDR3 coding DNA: TGTGCCAGCAGTTTTTTTCTCCGATACAGGGGTGGGGACACTGAAGCTTTCTTT.

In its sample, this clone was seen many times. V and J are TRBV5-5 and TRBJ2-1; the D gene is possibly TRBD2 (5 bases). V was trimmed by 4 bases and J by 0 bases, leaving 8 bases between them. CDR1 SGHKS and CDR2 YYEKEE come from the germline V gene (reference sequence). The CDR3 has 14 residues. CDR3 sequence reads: CASSRTGSYNEQFF. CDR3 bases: TGTGCCAGCAGCAGGACTGGCTCCTACAATGAGCAGTTCTTC.

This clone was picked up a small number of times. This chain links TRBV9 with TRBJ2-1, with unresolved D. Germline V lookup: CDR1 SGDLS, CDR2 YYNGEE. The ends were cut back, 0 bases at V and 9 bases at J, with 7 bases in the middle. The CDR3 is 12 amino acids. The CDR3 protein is CASSVALGEQFF. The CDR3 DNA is TGTGCCAGCAGCGTAGCTCTGGGTGAGCAGTTCTTC.

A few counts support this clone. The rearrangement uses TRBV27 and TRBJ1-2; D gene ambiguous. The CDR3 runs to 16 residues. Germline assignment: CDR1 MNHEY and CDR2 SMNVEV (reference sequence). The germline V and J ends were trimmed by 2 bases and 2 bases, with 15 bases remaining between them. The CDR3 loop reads CASSLRPRGVNYGYTF. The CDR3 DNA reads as TGTGCCAGCAGTTTACGCCCTCGGGGAGTGAACTATGGCTACACCTTC.

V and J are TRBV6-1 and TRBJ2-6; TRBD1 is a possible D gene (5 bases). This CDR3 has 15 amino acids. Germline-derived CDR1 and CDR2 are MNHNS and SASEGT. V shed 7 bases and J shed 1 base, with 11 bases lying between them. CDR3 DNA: TGTGCCAGCAATCTTAGGGGTTCTGGGGCCAACGTCCTGACTTTC. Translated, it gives CASNLRGSGANVLTF.

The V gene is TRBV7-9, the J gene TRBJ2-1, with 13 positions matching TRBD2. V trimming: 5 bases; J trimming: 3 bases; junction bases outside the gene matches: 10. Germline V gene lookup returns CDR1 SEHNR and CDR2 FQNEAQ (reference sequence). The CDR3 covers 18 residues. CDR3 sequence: CASSSTSGRAQIYNEQFF. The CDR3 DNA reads TGTGCCAGCAGCAGTACTAGCGGGAGGGCCCAAATCTACAATGAGCAGTTCTTC.

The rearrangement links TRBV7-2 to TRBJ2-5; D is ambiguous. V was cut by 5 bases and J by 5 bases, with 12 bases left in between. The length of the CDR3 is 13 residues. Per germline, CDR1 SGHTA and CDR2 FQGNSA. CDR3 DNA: TGTGCCAGCAGCCTTCAGGCGTCCGAGACCCAGTACTTC. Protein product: CASSLQASETQYF. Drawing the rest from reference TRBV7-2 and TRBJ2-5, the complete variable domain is GAGVSQSPSNKVTEKGKDVELRCDPISGHTALYWYRQSLGQGLEFLIYFQGNSAPDKSGLPSDRFSAERTGGSVSTLTIQRTQQEDSAVYLCASSLQASETQYFGPGTRLLVL.